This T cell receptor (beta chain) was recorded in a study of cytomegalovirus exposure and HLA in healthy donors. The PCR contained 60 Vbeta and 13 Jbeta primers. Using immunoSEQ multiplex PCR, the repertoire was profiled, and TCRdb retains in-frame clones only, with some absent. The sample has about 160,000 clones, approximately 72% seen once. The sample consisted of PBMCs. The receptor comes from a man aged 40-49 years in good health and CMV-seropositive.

This chain's CDR3 is CASSLLGGANTGELFF. The CDR3 DNA reads as TGTGCCAGCAGCTTATTGGGGGGGGCGAACACCGGGGAGCTGTTTTTT. The V and J genes are TRBV7-2 and TRBJ2-2; 7 nucleotides match TRBD2. Trimming at V came to 2 bases and at J to 0 bases, leaving 3 bases not matched to a gene. This CDR3 comprises 16 residues. Germline CDR1 and CDR2: SGHTA and FQGNSA.